The rows below give T cell receptor beta chains drawn from one sample of a study of spatial heterogeneity in lung cancer. TCRdb itself ran the 5' RACE reads through MiXCR, one entry per CDR3 protein. The sample consists of about 82,000 distinct CDR3 sequences, around 12% of them appearing once. This sample comprised PBMCs, obtained at surgery. These receptors came from a male donor with early-stage non-small cell lung cancer. The CDR3 runs from the conserved cysteine through the conserved F or W. D genes are given only for firm matches. Only part of the rows carry a size: once, few, many, or a class if the clone is expanded.

j_call d_call cdr3_length clone_size v_call cdr3_aa cdr3_nt
TRBJ2-3 TRBD2 14 many TRBV3-1 CASSQTSGTDTQYF TGTGCCAGCAGCCAAACTAGCGGCACAGATACGCAGTATTTT
TRBJ2-1 TRBD1 16 few TRBV24-1 CATSDGTGSSYNEQFF TGTGCCACCAGTGATGGGACAGGGAGCTCCTACAATGAGCAGTTCTTC
TRBJ1-2 TRBD1 14 once TRBV20-1 CSARGGQGYYGYTF TGCAGTGCTAGAGGGGGACAGGGGTACTATGGCTACACCTTC
TRBJ2-1 TRBD2 15 . TRBV12-3/TRBV12-4 CASSLQRGALNEQFF TGTGCCAGCAGTCTTCAGCGGGGGGCCCTCAATGAGCAGTTCTTC
TRBJ1-1 . 13 many TRBV29-1 CSVDLGTYTEAFF TGCAGCGTCGACTTAGGGACATACACTGAAGCTTTCTTT
TRBJ1-1 . 14 few TRBV29-1 CSVDSAGLNTEAFF TGCAGCGTTGATTCGGCAGGGTTGAACACTGAAGCTTTCTTT
TRBJ2-3 . 13 . TRBV7-6 CASSLGSYDTQYF TGTGCCAGCAGCTTAGGTAGCTATGATACGCAGTATTTT
TRBJ2-2 . 15 . TRBV9 CASSVVGSDTGELFF TGTGCCAGCAGCGTAGTAGGTTCCGACACCGGGGAGCTGTTTTTT
TRBJ1-1 . 14 many TRBV14 CASSQARDSTEAFF TGTGCCAGCAGCCAAGCTCGGGACTCCACTGAAGCTTTCTTT
TRBJ1-4 . 14 . TRBV20-1 CSASRGITNEKLFF TGCAGTGCTAGCCGGGGTATAACTAATGAAAAACTGTTTTTT
TRBJ1-1 . 15 few TRBV19 CASSPSPAGYTEAFF TGTGCCAGTAGTCCCAGCCCCGCAGGGTACACTGAAGCTTTCTTT
TRBJ1-5 . 12 once TRBV7-9 CASSLYDQPQHF TGTGCCAGCAGCTTATATGACCAGCCCCAGCATTTT
TRBJ1-2 . 14 few TRBV7-9 CASSQLDANYGYTF TGTGCCAGCAGCCAGCTGGACGCAAACTATGGCTACACCTTC
TRBJ2-3 TRBD2 17 . TRBV11-2 CASSPFLAGGPEDTQYF TGTGCCAGCAGCCCTTTTCTAGCGGGGGGGCCGGAAGATACGCAGTATTTT
TRBJ2-7 . 12 . TRBV5-5 CAPPGFEYEQYF TGTGCCCCCCCAGGGTTCGAATACGAGCAGTACTTC
TRBJ1-5 . 13 . TRBV19 CASSMVGGRAQHF TGTGCCAGTAGTATGGTAGGTGGAAGGGCCCAGCATTTT
TRBJ1-1 . 17 many TRBV7-2 CASTPAQGLSISTEAFF TGTGCCAGCACGCCTGCCCAGGGTTTATCGATCTCCACTGAAGCTTTCTTT
TRBJ1-1 TRBD1 13 many TRBV29-1 CSVNRDRATEAFF TGCAGCGTGAACCGGGACAGGGCCACTGAAGCTTTCTTT
TRBJ1-1 TRBD1 13 few TRBV29-1 CSVPGTGGDEAFF TGCAGCGTACCCGGGACAGGGGGAGATGAAGCTTTCTTT
TRBJ1-2 TRBD1 13 many TRBV20-1 CSADRTGEGGYTF TGCAGTGCGGATCGGACAGGGGAAGGTGGCTACACCTTC
TRBJ2-7 TRBD2 14 few TRBV3-1 CASSHASGSGEQYF TGTGCCAGCAGCCACGCTAGCGGGAGTGGCGAGCAGTACTTC
TRBJ2-7 TRBD1 13 many TRBV2 CASSFGTGLEQYF TGTGCCAGCAGCTTTGGGACAGGGCTTGAGCAGTACTTC